Listed below are T cell receptor beta chains from one sample, sequenced in a study of CXCR3-negative and CXCR3-positive naive CD8 T cells. TCRdb re-called the 5' RACE reads and gives one entry per CDR3 protein, without DNA. The sample includes 84,000 or so distinct CDR3 sequences. The material sequenced was naive CXCR3- CD8+ T cells from blood. All receptors come from a human donor in good health. Some clones in this sample may be carry-over from other donors' samples. Both conserved end residues are part of each CDR3.

TRBJ2-7 TRBV4-2 CASSQEQVAYEQYF
TRBJ2-3 TRBV10-3 CAISESWDTQYF
TRBJ1-1 TRBV9 CASSVGGGMNTEAFF
TRBJ2-2 TRBV29-1 CSVRTWVTGELFF
TRBJ2-7 TRBV6-2/TRBV6-3 CASSYDLAGAVGSYEQYF
TRBJ2-6 TRBV6-4 CASSDGGGASGANVLTF
TRBJ2-7 TRBV10-2 CASIATVSSYEQYF
TRBJ2-5 TRBV7-2 CASSSRGLWETQYF
TRBJ2-7 TRBV7-9 CASTHRQTYEQYF
TRBJ1-5 TRBV12-3/TRBV12-4 CASSWVVPLLPQHF
TRBJ1-1 TRBV5-1 CASRYDGGTEAFF
TRBJ1-1 TRBV4-1 CASSHPRDTEAFF
TRBJ2-7 TRBV28 CASSFRGSASSYEQYF
TRBJ2-1 TRBV5-8 CASSLTTGVDEQFF
TRBJ2-1 TRBV28 CASSILAKTYNEQFF
TRBJ2-2 TRBV29-1 CSAGVYTGELFF
TRBJ1-1 TRBV7-8 CASSGGSTEAFF
TRBJ2-5 TRBV7-3 CASSSLGQRGETQYF
TRBJ2-1 TRBV4-1 CASSQVGQSSYNEQFF
TRBJ2-7 TRBV18 CASSSPGASYEQYF
TRBJ1-3 TRBV29-1 CSVLLTGGRNTIYF
TRBJ2-1 TRBV12-3/TRBV12-4 CASSLRRNEQFF
TRBJ1-3 TRBV7-9 CASSPRTGEAGNTIYF
TRBJ2-7 TRBV29-1 CSVGTELGEQYF
TRBJ2-1 TRBV11-2 CASAGEIVNYDEQFF
TRBJ2-6 TRBV12-3/TRBV12-4 CASSFTGYSGANVLTF
TRBJ2-3 TRBV29-1 CSVPGTVIDTQYF
TRBJ2-2 TRBV20-1 CSAKTSAGELFF
TRBJ2-2 TRBV28 CALGVNGELFF